The rows below give T cell receptor beta chains drawn from one sample of a study of CD8 T cells in Susac syndrome. TCRdb re-derived calls from the immunoSEQ multiplex PCR reads in MiXCR, one entry per CDR3 protein. The sample has tens of thousands of distinct CDR3 sequences, approximately 94% seen once; the top ten hold 0.3% to 0.45%. Sequencing was performed on CD8+ T cells from PBMCs. These receptors were collected from a human donor with multiple sclerosis. CDR3s include the opening cysteine and the closing phenylalanine or tryptophan. A D gene is named only where the DNA matches it firmly. Clone sizes are given selectively: once, few, many, or a class where the clone is expanded.

d_gene	abundance	j_gene	v_gene	CDR3nt	CDR3aa
TRBD2	NA	TRBJ2-1	TRBV7-2	TGTGCCAGCAGCTTCGGGACTAGCGGGAGTCATGAGCAGTTCTTC	CASSFGTSGSHEQFF
NA	NA	TRBJ1-5	TRBV10-3	TGTGCCATCAGTGACAAGCACAACAATCAGCCCCAGCATTTT	CAISDKHNNQPQHF
NA	NA	TRBJ2-5	TRBV9	TGTGCCAGCAGCGTAGAGAGCTCACAAGGGGCCCAGTACTTC	CASSVESSQGAQYF
TRBD1	once	TRBJ2-1	TRBV29-1	TGCAGCGTTGAAGAGGGACAGGGCTCGAATGAGCAGTTCTTC	CSVEEGQGSNEQFF
NA	NA	TRBJ2-1	TRBV4-1	TGCGCCAGCAGCCAGGGCCGGGACTCTCCTTACAATGAGCAGTTCTTC	CASSQGRDSPYNEQFF
NA	NA	TRBJ1-1	TRBV18	TGTGCCAGCTCACCACCGGAGGGTAGGATGACTGAAGCTTTCTTT	CASSPPEGRMTEAFF
NA	once	TRBJ2-5	TRBV27	TGTGCCAGCCTTTCACCGGGTCAAGAGACCCAGTACTTC	CASLSPGQETQYF
NA	NA	TRBJ2-5	TRBV11-2	TGTGCCAGCAGCTTAGATGTGACGAGGGCGCCCCAAGAGACCCAGTACTTC	CASSLDVTRAPQETQYF
NA	NA	TRBJ2-7	TRBV3-1	TGTGCCAGCAGCCCTCAGACAGGCTCCTACGAGCAGTACTTC	CASSPQTGSYEQYF
TRBD1	NA	TRBJ1-1	TRBV3-1	TGTGCCAGCAGCAGGCGGGACAGTATTTTTTTGAACACTGAAGCTTTCTTT	CASSRRDSIFLNTEAFF
NA	NA	TRBJ2-7	TRBV5-6	TGTGCCAGCAGGTATGGCGGCTACGAGCAGTACTTC	CASRYGGYEQYF
TRBD1	NA	TRBJ2-1	TRBV9	TGTGCCAGCAGCGTAGGGACAGGCGACAATGAGCAGTTCTTC	CASSVGTGDNEQFF
TRBD1	NA	TRBJ2-7	TRBV30	TGTGCCTGGAGGTGGGACAGCTCCTACGAGCAGTACTTC	CAWRWDSSYEQYF
TRBD1	NA	TRBJ1-5	TRBV30	TGTGCCTGGAGTGGGGGACAGGGGATTTATCAGCCCCAGCATTTT	CAWSGGQGIYQPQHF
NA	NA	TRBJ2-1	TRBV4-1	TGCGCGGCGGGGCAACAGGGAGGCAATGAGCAGTTCTTC	CAAGQQGGNEQFF
NA	NA	TRBJ2-3	TRBV7-9	TGTGCCAGCAGCCTTTGGATGCAGGATACGCAGTATTTT	CASSLWMQDTQYF
NA	once	TRBJ2-6	TRBV2	TGTGCCAGCATCGTGGGACCCATCGGCACTGGGGCCAACGTCCTGACTTTC	CASIVGPIGTGANVLTF
TRBD1	NA	TRBJ1-1	TRBV2	TGTGCCAGCAGGAGAGACAGGGGAAAGGCTGAAGCTTTCTTT	CASRRDRGKAEAFF
TRBD2	once	TRBJ2-1	TRBV30	TGTGCCTGGAAGCTCCCCGAGACTAGCGGGAGAAGTGGGCAGTTCTTC	CAWKLPETSGRSGQFF
NA	NA	TRBJ2-7	TRBV14	TGTGCCAGCAGCCCACGCGCGATACTAGCAATCTACGAGCAGTACTTC	CASSPRAILAIYEQYF
NA	NA	TRBJ1-5	TRBV19	TGTGCCTCCGCGAGGGTATTAACTCAGCCCCAGCATTTT	CASARVLTQPQHF
TRBD1	NA	TRBJ1-2	TRBV5-4	TGTGCCAGCAGCTATACCGGACAGGCGACGGGCTACACCTTC	CASSYTGQATGYTF
NA	NA	TRBJ2-7	TRBV20-1	TGCAGTGCCGAGTTACTTCTCCAGGGTTATGAAGGCGAGCAGTACTTC	CSAELLLQGYEGEQYF
TRBD2	NA	TRBJ2-1	TRBV20-1	TGCAGTGCTAGAGCCCTAGCGGGTTACAATGAGCAGTTCTTC	CSARALAGYNEQFF
NA	NA	TRBJ1-1	TRBV6-2/TRBV6-3	TGTGCCAGCAGATCGGCGGGGGGGCATCTGGACACTGAAGCTTTCTTT	CASRSAGGHLDTEAFF
NA	NA	TRBJ1-1	TRBV27	TGTGCCAGCAGTCCCTTGTTAGGACTTTCGTACACTGAAGCTTTCTTT	CASSPLLGLSYTEAFF
NA	NA	TRBJ1-1	TRBV6-5	TGTGCCAGCAGTTACTCCTCTTTCCAGCCGAATGAAGCTTTCTTT	CASSYSSFQPNEAFF
TRBD2	NA	TRBJ2-4	TRBV7-9	TGTGCCAGCAGCTTCCAGCGGGAAGTAGCCAAAAACATTCAGTACTTC	CASSFQREVAKNIQYF
NA	NA	TRBJ1-1	TRBV4-3	TGCGCCAGCAGCCAAGTTCATTTTAACACTGAAGCTTTCTTT	CASSQVHFNTEAFF
NA	NA	TRBJ2-6	TRBV12-3/TRBV12-4	TGTGCCAGCGGCTCTGGGGCCAACGTCCTGACTTTC	CASGSGANVLTF
NA	NA	TRBJ2-7	TRBV7-8	TGTGCCAGCAGCCCTAGGGGGGGGCTAGCGAACAAACGGTGGGGCTACGAGCAGTACTTC	CASSPRGGLANKRWGYEQYF
NA	once	TRBJ2-3	TRBV10-3	TGTGCCATCAGTGGAGGGTCCTCTAGCACAGATACGCAGTATTTT	CAISGGSSSTDTQYF
TRBD1	NA	TRBJ1-1	TRBV10-2	TGCGCCAGCAGGGAGGGACAGGGGGCGGGTGAAGCTTTCTTT	CASREGQGAGEAFF
NA	NA	TRBJ1-1	TRBV16	TGTGCCAGCAGCCGCCCCCTCCGGGACAAGAAAGAAGCTTTCTTT	CASSRPLRDKKEAFF
NA	once	TRBJ2-7	TRBV11-2	TGTGCCAGCAGCTTACGGCAGGACGATACCGAGCAGTACTTC	CASSLRQDDTEQYF
TRBD1	NA	TRBJ1-2	TRBV27	TGTGCCAGCAGTTTATCCTTACAGGGGTACTATGGCTACACCTTC	CASSLSLQGYYGYTF
NA	NA	TRBJ1-2	TRBV5-1	TGCGCCAGCAGCCACAAGACAGGACTCTATGGCTACACCTTC	CASSHKTGLYGYTF
NA	NA	TRBJ2-2	TRBV24-1	TGTGCCACCAGTGGGGATACCGGGGAGCTGTTTTTT	CATSGDTGELFF
TRBD1	NA	TRBJ2-6	TRBV30	TGTGCCTGGGCTCCAGGGACAGGGGGCGCTGGGGCCAACGTCCTGACTTTC	CAWAPGTGGAGANVLTF
NA	NA	TRBJ1-2	TRBV7-8	TGTGCCAGCAGCTGGAACTTGAACTATGGCTACACCTTC	CASSWNLNYGYTF
TRBD1	NA	TRBJ1-2	TRBV27	TGTGCCAGCAGTTCTAGACAGGGCCCTAACTATGGCTACACCTTC	CASSSRQGPNYGYTF
TRBD1	NA	TRBJ1-5	TRBV30	TGTGCCTGGGGGGACAGCCTCAATCAGCCCCAGCATTTT	CAWGDSLNQPQHF
TRBD1	NA	TRBJ2-7	TRBV10-3	TGTGCCATCAGTGAATTCGGGGACAGGGGCTCGAATCGGGCTTACGAGCAGTACTTC	CAISEFGDRGSNRAYEQYF
NA	NA	TRBJ2-1	TRBV29-1	TGCAGCGTTGCACTCTCTTCGGACGGTAATGAGCAGTTCTTC	CSVALSSDGNEQFF
NA	NA	TRBJ2-7	TRBV13	TGTGCCAGCAAGGGGTTCGGCTACGAGCAGTACTTC	CASKGFGYEQYF
NA	NA	TRBJ2-5	TRBV7-9	TGTGCCAGCAGCCCCTCGCCACACGGCGTGGGGACCCAGTACTTC	CASSPSPHGVGTQYF
NA	NA	TRBJ1-2	TRBV7-9	TGTGCCAGCAGCTCGTCTACAGGGATCGGTGGCTACACCTTC	CASSSSTGIGGYTF
NA	NA	TRBJ2-1	TRBV15	TGTGCCACCAGCAGTTCTGGAGTAGGCAATGAGCAGTTCTTC	CATSSSGVGNEQFF
NA	few	TRBJ2-7	TRBV6-6	TGTGCCAGCAGTTACTCGAACGAGCAGTACTTC	CASSYSNEQYF
TRBD2	NA	TRBJ2-1	TRBV10-1	TGCGCCAGTGATTCGGCGACTAGCGGGACGACACCGAGCTCCTACAATGAGCAGTTCTTC	CASDSATSGTTPSSYNEQFF
NA	NA	TRBJ2-1	TRBV6-2/TRBV6-3	TGTGCCAGCAGCCATGGGACTTTCTACAATGAGCAGTTCTTC	CASSHGTFYNEQFF
NA	NA	TRBJ2-5	TRBV20-1	TGCAGTGCTCCCCGGGACTTACAGTACCAAGAGACCCAGTACTTC	CSAPRDLQYQETQYF
NA	NA	TRBJ2-7	TRBV11-2	TGTGCCAGCAGCCGAGGTTTGGGCCGTTTCGACGAGCAGTACTTC	CASSRGLGRFDEQYF
NA	NA	TRBJ1-2	TRBV14	TGTGCCAGCAGCCTCTCCGGGGAGCTCAGGAATGGCTACACCTTC	CASSLSGELRNGYTF
NA	NA	TRBJ1-2	TRBV18	TGTGCCAGCTCACCAGCAGGGCTGGACTATGGCTACACCTTC	CASSPAGLDYGYTF